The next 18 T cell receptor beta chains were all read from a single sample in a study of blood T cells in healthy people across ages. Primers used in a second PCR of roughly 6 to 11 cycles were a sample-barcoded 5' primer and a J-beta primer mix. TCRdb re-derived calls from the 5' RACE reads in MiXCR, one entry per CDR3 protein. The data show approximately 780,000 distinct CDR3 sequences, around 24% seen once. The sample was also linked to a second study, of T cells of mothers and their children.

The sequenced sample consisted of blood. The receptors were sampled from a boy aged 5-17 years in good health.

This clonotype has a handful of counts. The DNA for the CDR3 is TGTGCCAGCAGCTTAGAATTGGGACAGGGGGCCGGCTACACCTTC. Translation gives CASSLELGQGAGYTF. The chain carries TRBV7-2 and TRBJ1-2; TRBD1 agrees at 12 bases. V dropped 1 base and J dropped 8; count of bases not matched to a gene: 5. The length of the CDR3 is 15 residues. Germline CDR1 and CDR2: SGHTA and FQGNSA.

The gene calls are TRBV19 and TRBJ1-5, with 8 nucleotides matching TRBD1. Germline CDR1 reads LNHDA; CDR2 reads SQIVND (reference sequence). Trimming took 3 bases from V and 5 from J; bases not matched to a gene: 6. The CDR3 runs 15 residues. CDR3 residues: CASSIQDRAYQPQHF. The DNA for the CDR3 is TGTGCCAGTAGTATTCAGGACAGGGCTTATCAGCCCCAGCATTTT. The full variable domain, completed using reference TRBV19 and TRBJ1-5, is DGGITQSPKYLFRKEGQNVTLSCEQNLNHDAMYWYRQDPGQGLRLIYYSQIVNDFQKGDIAEGYSVSREKKESFPLTVTSAQKNPTAFYLCASSIQDRAYQPQHFGDGTRLSIL.

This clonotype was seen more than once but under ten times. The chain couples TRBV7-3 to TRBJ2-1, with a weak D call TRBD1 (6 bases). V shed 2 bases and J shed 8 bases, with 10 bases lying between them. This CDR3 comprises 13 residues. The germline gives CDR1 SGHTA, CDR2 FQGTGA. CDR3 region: CASSLGQYHEQFF. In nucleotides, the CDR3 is TGTGCCAGCAGCTTAGGACAGTACCATGAGCAGTTCTTC.

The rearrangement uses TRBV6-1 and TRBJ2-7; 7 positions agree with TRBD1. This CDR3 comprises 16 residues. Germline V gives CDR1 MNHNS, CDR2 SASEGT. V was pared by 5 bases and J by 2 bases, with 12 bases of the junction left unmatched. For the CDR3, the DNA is TGTGCCAGCAGTCTCGGGACAGCACGACACCCCTACGAGCAGTACTTC. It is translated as CASSLGTARHPYEQYF.

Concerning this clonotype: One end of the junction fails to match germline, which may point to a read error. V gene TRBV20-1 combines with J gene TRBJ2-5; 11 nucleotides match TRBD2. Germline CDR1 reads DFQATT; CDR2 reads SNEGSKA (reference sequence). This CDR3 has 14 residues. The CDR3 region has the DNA TGCAGTGCTCTCACTAGCGGGGGTCAAGAGACCCAGTCCTTC. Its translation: CSALTSGGQETQSF.

CDR3 nucleotide sequence: TGTGCCAGCAGCCAAGAAATCTCCTATGGCTACACCTTC. Protein: CASSQEISYGYTF. The chain uses TRBV3-1 and TRBJ1-2; D is unresolved. The CDR3 runs to 13 residues. V shed 0 bases and J shed 4 bases, with 6 bases lying between them. The germline CDR1 and CDR2 sequences are LGHDT and YNNKEL (reference sequence).

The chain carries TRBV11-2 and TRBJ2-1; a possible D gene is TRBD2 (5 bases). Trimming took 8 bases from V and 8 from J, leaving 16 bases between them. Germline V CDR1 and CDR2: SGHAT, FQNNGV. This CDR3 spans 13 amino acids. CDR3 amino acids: CASVRRLGDEQFF. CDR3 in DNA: TGTGCCAGCGTACGACGGTTGGGAGATGAGCAGTTCTTC.

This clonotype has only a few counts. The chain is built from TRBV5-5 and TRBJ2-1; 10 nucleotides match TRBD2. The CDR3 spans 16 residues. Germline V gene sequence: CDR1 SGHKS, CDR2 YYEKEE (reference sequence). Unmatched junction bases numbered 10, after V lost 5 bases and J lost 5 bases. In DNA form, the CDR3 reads TGTGCCAGCAGGGGTCTAGCGGGGGCTCATAACAATGAGCAGTTCTTC. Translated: CASRGLAGAHNNEQFF.

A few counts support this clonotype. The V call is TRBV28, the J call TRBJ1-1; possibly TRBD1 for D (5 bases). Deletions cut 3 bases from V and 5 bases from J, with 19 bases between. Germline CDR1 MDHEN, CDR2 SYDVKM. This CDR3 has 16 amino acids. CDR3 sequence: CASSLIRGSAETEAFF. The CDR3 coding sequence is TGTGCCAGCAGTTTGATAAGGGGATCAGCAGAGACTGAAGCTTTCTTT.

CDR3 nucleotides: TGTGCCCAGCTCATGAAAGCCTCCTACGAGCAGTACTTC. Amino acid sequence: CAQLMKASYEQYF. The chain carries TRBV6-1 and TRBJ2-7; D is ambiguous. This CDR3 region has 13 residues. V was pared by 11 bases and J by 0 bases, with 14 bases between. Germline values: CDR1 MNHNS, CDR2 SASEGT.

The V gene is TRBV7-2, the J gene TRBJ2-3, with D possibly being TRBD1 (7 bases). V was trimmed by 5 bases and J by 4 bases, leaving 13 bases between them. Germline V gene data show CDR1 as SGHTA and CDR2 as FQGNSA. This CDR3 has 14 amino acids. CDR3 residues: CASSRGRGADTQYF. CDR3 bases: TGTGCCAGCAGCAGGGGCAGGGGGGCAGATACGCAGTATTTT.

The CDR3 DNA is TGTGCCAGCAGCTTCGGCGGGGTGGAATACAATGAGCAGTTCTTC. Its protein is CASSFGGVEYNEQFF. The chain employs TRBV7-2 and TRBJ2-1; D is perhaps TRBD2 (6 bases). This CDR3 contains 15 residues. Germline-derived CDR1 and CDR2 are SGHTA and FQGNSA. V dropped 3 bases and J dropped 4 bases, with 13 bases sitting between them.

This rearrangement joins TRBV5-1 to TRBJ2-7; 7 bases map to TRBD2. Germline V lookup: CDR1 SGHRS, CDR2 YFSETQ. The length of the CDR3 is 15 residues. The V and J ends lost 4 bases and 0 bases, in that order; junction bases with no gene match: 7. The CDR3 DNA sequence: TGCGCCAGCAGCGGGCGGGGGACCGACTCCTACGAGCAGTACTTC. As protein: CASSGRGTDSYEQYF.

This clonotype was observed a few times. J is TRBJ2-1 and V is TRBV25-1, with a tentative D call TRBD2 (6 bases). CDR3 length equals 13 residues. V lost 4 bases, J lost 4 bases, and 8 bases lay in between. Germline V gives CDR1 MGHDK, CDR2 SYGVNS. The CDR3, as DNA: TGTGCCAGCAGTGTTCGGGAGTACAATGAGCAGTTCTTC. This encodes CASSVREYNEQFF.

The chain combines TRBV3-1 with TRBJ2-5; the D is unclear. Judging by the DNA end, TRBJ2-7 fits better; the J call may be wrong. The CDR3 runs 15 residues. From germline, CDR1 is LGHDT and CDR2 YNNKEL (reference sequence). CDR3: CASSQVGGSGYEQYF. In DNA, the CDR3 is TGTGCCAGCAGCCAAGTCGGTGGGTCGGGTTACGAGCAGTACTTC.

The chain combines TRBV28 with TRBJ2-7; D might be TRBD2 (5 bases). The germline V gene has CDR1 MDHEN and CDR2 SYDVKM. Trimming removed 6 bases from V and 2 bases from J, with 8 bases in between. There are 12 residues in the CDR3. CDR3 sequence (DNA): TGTGCCAGCAGACTAGGGACCTACGAGCAGTACTTC. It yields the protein CASRLGTYEQYF. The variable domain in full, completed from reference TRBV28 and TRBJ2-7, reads DVKVTQSSRYLVKRTGEKVFLECVQDMDHENMFWYRQDPGLGLRLIYFSYDVKMKEKGDIPEGYSVSREKKERFSLILESASTNQTSMYLCASRLGTYEQYFGPGTRLTVT.

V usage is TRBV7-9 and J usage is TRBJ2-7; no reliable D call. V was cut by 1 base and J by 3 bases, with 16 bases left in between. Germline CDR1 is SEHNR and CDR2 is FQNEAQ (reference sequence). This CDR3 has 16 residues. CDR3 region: CASSLDATRNRYEQYF. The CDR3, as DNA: TGTGCCAGCAGCTTAGACGCCACGCGGAACCGCTACGAGCAGTACTTC.

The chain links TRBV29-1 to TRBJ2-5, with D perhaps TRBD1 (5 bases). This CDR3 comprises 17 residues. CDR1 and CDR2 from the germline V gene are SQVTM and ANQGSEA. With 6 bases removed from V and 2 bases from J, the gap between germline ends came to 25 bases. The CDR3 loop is CSVAPGGAAPSQETQYF. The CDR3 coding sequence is TGCAGCGTAGCCCCGGGTGGGGCCGCCCCCTCACAAGAGACCCAGTACTTC.